Shown below are 9 T cell receptor beta chains from a single sample sequenced in a study of T cell changes during pregnancy in multiple sclerosis. Data came from immunoSEQ multiplex PCR; TCRdb stores just in-frame clones and leaves some out. The top ten hold roughly a sixth of the sample, which has about 14,000 clones, roughly 83% seen once. The sample here was CD8+ T cells from peripheral blood mononuclear cells, taken after pregnancy. The receptors come from a female donor in good health, enrolled as a control in a pregnancy study.

The CDR3 DNA sequence: TGTGCCAGCAGTGCCGGGACTGGGGACACAGATACGCAGTATTTT. Protein product: CASSAGTGDTDTQYF. The gene calls are TRBV6-4 and TRBJ2-3; D is perhaps TRBD2 (6 bases). The germline CDR1 and CDR2 sequences are MRHNA and SNTAGT. V was cut by 4 bases and J by 2 bases, with 13 bases left in between. This CDR3 has 15 amino acids.

The chain employs TRBV4-2 and TRBJ1-3, with TRBD1 matching over 7 bases. This CDR3 comprises 16 residues. CDR1 and CDR2 (germline): LGHNA, YNFKEQ. The V segment lost 1 base and the J segment 2 bases; nucleotides outside the gene matches: 5. CDR3 bases: TGTGCCAGCAGCCAAGTAGGCCAGGGGGCTGGAAACACCATATATTTT. Its translation: CASSQVGQGAGNTIYF.

This clone was observed once. CDR3 bases: TGTGCCAGCAGCTTCGGGCAGGGTGACGAGCAGTACTTC. Amino acids: CASSFGQGDEQYF. The chain links TRBV11-1 to TRBJ2-7; D perhaps matches TRBD1 (5 bases). CDR1 and CDR2 from the germline V gene are SGHAT and FQDESV (reference sequence). The CDR3 extends over 13 amino acids. V gave up 3 bases and J gave up 5 bases, with 11 bases separating them.

The V call is TRBV6-4, the J call TRBJ2-7, with D possibly matching TRBD2 (6 bases). Germline V CDR1 and CDR2: MRHNA, SNTAGT. The germline V and J ends were trimmed by 6 bases and 5 bases, with 17 bases remaining between them. This CDR3 has 14 amino acids. CDR3 amino acids: CASSLQAGRNEQYF. As DNA, the CDR3 is TGTGCCAGCAGCCTCCAGGCGGGGAGAAACGAGCAGTACTTC.

The chain links TRBV7-8 to TRBJ1-2, with no clear D. The V and J ends lost 3 bases and 2 bases respectively, with 10 bases between them. CDR3 length: 14 amino acids. Per germline, CDR1 SGHVS and CDR2 FQNEAQ. The DNA of the CDR3 is TGTGCCAGCAGCTTTTCGTTTTCGAACTATGGCTACACCTTC. Residues: CASSFSFSNYGYTF.

The V gene is TRBV12-5, the J gene TRBJ2-7, with 7 nucleotides matching TRBD2. Germline V gene sequence: CDR1 LGHNT, CDR2 FRNRAP. The CDR3 extends over 14 amino acids. V trimming: 7 bases; J trimming: 5 bases; junction bases outside the gene matches: 11. The CDR3 DNA reads TGTGCTAGTGCCTTGGGAGGGTCTGAACACGAGCAGTACTTC. Amino acid sequence: CASALGGSEHEQYF. The full variable domain, rest sourced from reference TRBV12-5 and TRBJ2-7, is DARVTQTPRHKVTEMGQEVTMRCQPILGHNTVFWYRQTMMQGLELLAYFRNRAPLDDSGMPKDRFSAEMPDATLATLKIQPSEPRDSAVYFCASALGGSEHEQYFGPGTRLTVT.

The gene calls are TRBV7-3 and TRBJ2-5, with D maybe TRBD1 (6 bases). Per germline, CDR1 SGHTA and CDR2 FQGTGA. This CDR3 spans 10 amino acids. V was trimmed by 6 bases and J by 12 bases, leaving 11 bases between them. The CDR3 nucleotides read TGTGCCAGCAGTCGGACAGAGGAGTACTTC. Encoded protein: CASSRTEEYF.

The chain has TRBV9 and TRBJ1-1; unclear D gene. Germline-derived CDR1 and CDR2 are SGDLS and YYNGEE. The ends were cut back, 0 bases at V and 0 bases at J, with 6 bases in the middle. The CDR3 is made up of 14 amino acids. This CDR3 reads CASSVGGMNTEAFF. The CDR3 coding sequence is TGTGCCAGCAGCGTAGGAGGAATGAACACTGAAGCTTTCTTT.

The chain recombines TRBV19 with TRBJ2-1; 7 bases are a match to TRBD1. CDR3 length equals 15 residues. Trimming removed 5 bases from V and 5 bases from J; junction bases left unmatched: 9. Germline V gives CDR1 LNHDA, CDR2 SQIVND (reference sequence). The CDR3 sequence: CASSPFRDRNNEQFF. For the CDR3, the DNA is TGTGCCAGTAGTCCCTTCCGGGACAGAAACAATGAGCAGTTCTTC.